This T cell receptor beta chain was sequenced in a study of T-cell reconstitution after alpha-beta-depleted transplantation in children. Unique molecular identifiers tagged the TCRbeta library. MiXCR, run by TCRdb on the PCR reads, gives a single entry per CDR3 protein. The table lists 220,000 or so distinct CDR3 sequences, roughly 8.2% of them singletons. Findings and limits, study-wide: Several hundred graft clones that had expanded were reportedly the source of alpha-beta T cells about two months after transplant. Newly made T cells mostly supplied T-cell counts and diversity one year after transplant. Where some patients showed high TCRbeta diversity at day 60, it came from recipient T cells and thymic progenitors that had survived.

This clonotype has a count of ten or more. Its cognate antigen is unknown. Deletions cut 3 bases from V and 6 bases from J, with 15 bases between. In germline, CDR1 is LGHNA, CDR2 YNFKEQ. This CDR3 comprises 14 residues. This clonotype was sampled from a male patient aged 5 to 17 who had a stem cell transplant for acute lymphoblastic leukemia, so the T cells may come from the graft donor. Specimen: PBMCs, mostly from graft donor cells, collected 180 days after TCRalphabeta/CD19-depleted stem cell transplant. The J gene is TRBJ2-7, the V gene TRBV4-2, with D possibly matching TRBD1 (6 bases). DNA for the CDR3: TGTGCCAGCAGCCACCCAGGGGCTCCTTTCGAGCAGTACTTC. Its protein product is CASSHPGAPFEQYF.